This T cell receptor beta chain derives from a study of blood T cell repertoires in COVID-19. At the level of the study: COVID-19 samples from acute and convalescent phases originated in the United States, Italy and Spain. PBMCs, B-cell-depleted T cells, or T cells provided the cDNA or gDNA that made up the material.

This clone was counted a few times. CDR1 is SQVTM, CDR2 ANQGSEA, per germline. CDR3 length equals 11 residues. Trimming took off 1 base at V and 9 bases at J, with 6 bases between the two ends. As processed by the authors: Cell counts per sample came from amplifying reference gene primers. Repertoires were generated with immunoSEQ multiplex PCR, while TCRdb's copy carries only in-frame clones and drops some. The V and J calls and clone size were taken over from that table, and D and trimming were inferred from the DNA. The sample shows 40,000 to 50,000 clones, approximately 90% of them seen only once.

The receptor comes from a man aged 50 to 59 with active COVID-19. The chain couples TRBV29-1 to TRBJ1-4; the D is unclear. Sequencing was done on a sample of peripheral blood. The CDR3 spells CSVEGGKKLFF. In nucleotides, the CDR3 is TGCAGCGTTGAAGGAGGGAAAAAACTGTTTTTT.